This TCR beta chain was sequenced during a study of shared clonotypes between healthy human individuals. Study results and caveats: Genetic and exposure-history diversity was limited by the small donor number.

Trimming shortened V by 2 bases and J by 7 bases, and 12 bases separated the two germline ends. The CDR3 is made up of 13 amino acids. Germline V lookup: CDR1 MNHEY, CDR2 SVGAGI. To note about this clone: Its specificity is not known.

Sequenced by immunoSEQ multiplex PCR; TCRdb stores in-frame clones only, minus some. The sample yields 2 million to 2.5 million clones, 95% seen once. This TCR was sampled from a man in his late teens or twenties in good health. The specimen sequenced was naive CD4+ T cells sorted from blood. Regarding subset: CD45RA+ positively selected. The V call is TRBV6-5, the J call TRBJ2-7; a possible D gene is TRBD1 (5 bases). The CDR3 loop reads CASSYDGAREQYF. CDR3 bases: TGTGCCAGCAGTTACGATGGGGCGCGGGAGCAGTACTTC.